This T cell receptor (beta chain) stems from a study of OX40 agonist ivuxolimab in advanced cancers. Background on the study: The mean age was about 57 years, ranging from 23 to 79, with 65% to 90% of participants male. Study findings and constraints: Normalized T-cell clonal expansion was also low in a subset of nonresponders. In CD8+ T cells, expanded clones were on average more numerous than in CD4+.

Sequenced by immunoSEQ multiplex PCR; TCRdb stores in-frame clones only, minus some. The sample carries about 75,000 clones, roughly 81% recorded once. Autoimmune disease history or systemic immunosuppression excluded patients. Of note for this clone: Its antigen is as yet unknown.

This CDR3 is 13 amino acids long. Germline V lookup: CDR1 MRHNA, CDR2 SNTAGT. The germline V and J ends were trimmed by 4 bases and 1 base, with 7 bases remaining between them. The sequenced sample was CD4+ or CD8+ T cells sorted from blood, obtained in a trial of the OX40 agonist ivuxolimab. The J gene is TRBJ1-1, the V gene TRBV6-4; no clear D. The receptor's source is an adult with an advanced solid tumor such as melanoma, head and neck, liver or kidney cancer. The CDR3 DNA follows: TGTGCCAGCAGTGCCACGGAGAACACTGAAGCTTTCTTT. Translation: CASSATENTEAFF.